What follows are 12 T cell receptor beta chains derived from one specimen sequenced in a study of beta chain features in type 1 diabetes. Expressed TCRB transcripts were sequenced after all isolated RNA was converted to cDNA. TCRdb's copy holds only in-frame clones and misses some; the assay was immunoSEQ multiplex PCR. Here the sample spans 150,000 to 160,000 clones, approximately 12% being singletons. Sequenced input: central memory CD4+ T cells from blood. These receptors all come from a man aged 18-30 years in good health.

This clone has more than one count but fewer than ten. The rearrangement links TRBV29-1 to TRBJ1-1; TRBD1 might be the D (5 bases). Trimming removed 1 base at V and 1 base at J, with 10 bases between. Per germline, CDR1 SQVTM and CDR2 ANQGSEA. The CDR3 is 14 residues long. CDR3 amino acids: CSVEVGQANTEAFF. DNA of the CDR3: TGCAGCGTTGAAGTGGGGCAGGCGAACACTGAAGCTTTCTTT.

The chain recombines TRBV25-1 with TRBJ2-3; D may be TRBD1 or TRBD2 (5 bases each). The CDR3 totals 15 residues. Trimming pared 3 bases from V and 2 bases from J, leaving 12 bases between. Germline loops: CDR1 MGHDK, CDR2 SYGVNS. CDR3 nucleotide sequence: TGTGCCAGCAGTGAGCAGGGACGACCCACAGATACGCAGTATTTT. Its protein product is CASSEQGRPTDTQYF.

The V call is TRBV5-1, the J call TRBJ1-4, with a possible D match to TRBD1 (5 bases). Germline V gene data show CDR1 as SGHRS and CDR2 as YFSETQ. The CDR3 is made up of 14 amino acids. Trimming cost V 3 bases and J 6 bases, with 12 bases left between them. The CDR3 sequence: CASSSRQPDEKLFF. In DNA, the CDR3 is TGCGCCAGCAGCTCACGACAGCCAGATGAAAAACTGTTTTTT.

This clone showed up many times. Other nucleotide sequences in the sample specify the same CDR3. The chain links TRBV4-3 to TRBJ2-5; D unresolved. The CDR3 sequence is 13 residues long. V was shortened by 1 base and J by 1 base, with 4 bases between the two germline ends. Germline-derived CDR1 and CDR2 are LGHNA and YSLEER. The DNA for the CDR3 is TGCGCCAGCAGCCAAGGGGTCCAAGAGACCCAGTACTTC. Translated, it gives CASSQGVQETQYF.

The genes are TRBV29-1 and TRBJ2-3; 7 bases are shared with TRBD2. This CDR3 comprises 13 residues. The germline V gene has CDR1 SQVTM and CDR2 ANQGSEA. The V and J ends lost 6 bases and 2 bases, in that order; junction bases with no gene match: 5. The CDR3 DNA follows: TGCAGCGTGGGGGGGAGGGACACAGATACGCAGTATTTT. It encodes CSVGGRDTDTQYF.

This chain joins TRBV30 and TRBJ2-1, with D hard to call. V was clipped by 4 bases and J by 3 bases, with 16 bases between them. CDR1 GTSNPN and CDR2 SVGIG come from the germline V gene (reference sequence). The CDR3 has 15 amino acids. The CDR3 is CAWNPVLNGYNEQFF. CDR3 in DNA: TGTGCCTGGAATCCAGTACTTAACGGCTACAATGAGCAGTTCTTC.

The chain recombines TRBV10-3 with TRBJ2-1; D is undetermined. This CDR3 is built from 13 residues. V shed 7 bases and J shed 6 bases, with 13 bases lying between them. Germline V gene lookup returns CDR1 ENHRY and CDR2 SYGVKD. The CDR3 nucleotides read TGTGCCATCAAGACAACGAGTATCAATGAGCAGTTCTTC. Its protein is CAIKTTSINEQFF.

This chain links TRBV5-1 with TRBJ2-1; 7 bases match TRBD2. Per germline, CDR1 SGHRS and CDR2 YFSETQ. V dropped 0 bases and J dropped 4; count of bases not matched to a gene: 7. This CDR3 contains 16 residues. CDR3 residues: CASSLVGGPGYNEQFF. CDR3 DNA sequence: TGCGCCAGCAGCTTGGTGGGAGGGCCGGGTTACAATGAGCAGTTCTTC. Full variable domain (missing parts from reference TRBV5-1 and TRBJ2-1): KAGVTQTPRYLIKTRGQQVTLSCSPISGHRSVSWYQQTPGQGLQFLFEYFSETQRNKGNFPGRFSGRQFSNSRSEMNVSTLELGDSALYLCASSLVGGPGYNEQFFGPGTRLTVL.

The chain links TRBV29-1 to TRBJ2-5; possibly TRBD2 for D (5 bases). The J call is doubtful: the DNA matches TRBJ2-7 better. Germline V gene sequence: CDR1 SQVTM, CDR2 ANQGSEA. The length of the CDR3 is 12 residues. CDR3 DNA: TGCAGCGTTGAAGGTGAAGGACTCGAGCAGTACTTC. It specifies CSVEGEGLEQYF.

This clone appeared a few times. This sequence joins TRBV29-1 and TRBJ2-7; 7 bases are shared with TRBD2. Germline trimming cut 3 bases from V and 2 bases from J; bases unmatched to any gene: 4. The CDR3 runs to 13 residues. Germline assignment: CDR1 SQVTM and CDR2 ANQGSEA. This CDR3 reads CSVDVAGPYEQYF. For the CDR3, the DNA is TGCAGCGTTGACGTAGCGGGCCCCTACGAGCAGTACTTC.

The CDR3 sequence is CASSLAQGAPGEQYF. As DNA, the CDR3 is TGTGCCAGCAGCTTAGCGCAAGGGGCGCCTGGCGAGCAGTACTTC. The chain has TRBV7-2 and TRBJ2-7; a possible D gene is TRBD1 (5 bases). Trimming took off 0 bases at V and 6 bases at J, with 15 bases between the two ends. CDR3 length: 15 amino acids. Per germline, CDR1 SGHTA and CDR2 FQGNSA.

This clone appeared a few times. The CDR3: CASSQLEGAKDTEAFF. CDR3 sequence (DNA): TGCGCCAGCAGTCAATTGGAGGGGGCGAAGGACACTGAAGCTTTCTTT. The chain employs TRBV23-1 and TRBJ1-1, with 7 bases identical to TRBD1. TRBV23-1 is filed as an ORF, its function uncertain. The CDR3 loop spans 16 amino acids. Losses at the gene ends were 1 base for V and 3 bases for J; bases not matched to a gene: 8.